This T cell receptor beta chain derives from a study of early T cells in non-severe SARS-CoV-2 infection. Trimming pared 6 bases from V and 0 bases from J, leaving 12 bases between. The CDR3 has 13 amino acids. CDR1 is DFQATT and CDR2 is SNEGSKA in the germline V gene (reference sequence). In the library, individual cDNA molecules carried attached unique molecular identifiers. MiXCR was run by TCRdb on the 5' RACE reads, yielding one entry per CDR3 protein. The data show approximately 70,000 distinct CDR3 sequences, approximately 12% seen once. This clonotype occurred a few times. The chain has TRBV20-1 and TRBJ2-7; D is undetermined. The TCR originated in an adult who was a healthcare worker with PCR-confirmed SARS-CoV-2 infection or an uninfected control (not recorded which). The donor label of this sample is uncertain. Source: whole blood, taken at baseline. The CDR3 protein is CSAPGLSSYEQYF. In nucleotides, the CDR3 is TGCAGTGCCCCGGGCCTAAGCTCCTACGAGCAGTACTTC.